The 5 T cell receptor beta chains listed next were all sequenced from one sample in a study of T-cell reconstitution after alpha-beta-depleted transplantation in children. Unique molecular identifiers featured in how the TCRbeta library was prepared. TCRdb fed the PCR reads into MiXCR, producing one record per CDR3 protein. Of around 450,000 distinct CDR3 sequences in the sample, around 16% were seen once. The material sequenced was PBMCs, mostly from graft donor cells, taken 360 days after TCRalphabeta/CD19-depleted stem cell transplant. These receptors were taken from a boy younger than two who had a stem cell transplant for Wiskott-Aldrich syndrome, so the T cells may come from the graft donor.

V is TRBV12-3 or TRBV12-4 and J is TRBJ2-2, with D unclear. The V and J ends lost 5 bases and 5 bases respectively, with 6 bases between them. The CDR3 length is 12 residues. The chain's CDR3 is CASSPRTGELFF. CDR3 bases: TGTGCCAGCAGTCCTAGAACCGGGGAGCTGTTTTTT.

The V and J genes are TRBV12-3 or TRBV12-4 and TRBJ2-7, with D possibly TRBD1 on 5 matching bases. The length of the CDR3 is 14 residues. The V gene lost 4 bases and the J gene lost 1 base, with 11 bases spanning the gap. Here the CDR3 DNA reads TGTGCCAGCAGTTCCCTGGACAAGTCCTACGAGCAGTACTTC. This gives the protein CASSSLDKSYEQYF.

This clonotype came up a few times. CDR3 in DNA: TGTGCCAGCAGCATTAGCGGGGGAACCCTAGGTGAGCAGTTCTTC. This translates into CASSISGGTLGEQFF. J is TRBJ2-1 and V is TRBV5-6, with 9 bases fitting TRBD2. Trimming at V came to 4 bases and at J to 9 bases, leaving 11 bases not matched to a gene. The CDR3 contains 15 residues. The germline V gene has CDR1 SGHDT and CDR2 YYEEEE. The complete variable domain, with remaining parts taken from reference TRBV5-6 and TRBJ2-1, reads DAGVTQSPTHLIKTRGQQVTLRCSPKSGHDTVSWYQQALGQGPQFIFQYYEEEERQRGNFPDRFSGHQFPNYSSELNVNALLLGDSALYLCASSISGGTLGEQFFGPGTRLTVL.

This clonotype was detected many times. V gene TRBV5-1 combines with J gene TRBJ2-4; TRBD1 agrees at 7 bases. The trim removed 5 bases at V and 6 bases at J, leaving 8 bases unmatched. CDR1 and CDR2 from the germline V gene are SGHRS and YFSETQ. The CDR3 is made up of 14 amino acids. The CDR3 loop is CASSQGDRSNIQYF. CDR3 DNA: TGCGCCAGCAGTCAGGGGGACCGCTCAAACATTCAGTACTTC.

The rearrangement uses TRBV10-3 and TRBJ2-3; D is ambiguous. This CDR3 is 15 amino acids long. The V end lost 0 bases, the J end lost 1 base, and 8 bases lay between the germline ends. Germline CDR1 is ENHRY and CDR2 is SYGVKD. CDR3 sequence reads: CAISESNVRTDTQYF. In DNA, the CDR3 is TGTGCCATCAGTGAGTCAAATGTCCGCACAGATACGCAGTATTTT.